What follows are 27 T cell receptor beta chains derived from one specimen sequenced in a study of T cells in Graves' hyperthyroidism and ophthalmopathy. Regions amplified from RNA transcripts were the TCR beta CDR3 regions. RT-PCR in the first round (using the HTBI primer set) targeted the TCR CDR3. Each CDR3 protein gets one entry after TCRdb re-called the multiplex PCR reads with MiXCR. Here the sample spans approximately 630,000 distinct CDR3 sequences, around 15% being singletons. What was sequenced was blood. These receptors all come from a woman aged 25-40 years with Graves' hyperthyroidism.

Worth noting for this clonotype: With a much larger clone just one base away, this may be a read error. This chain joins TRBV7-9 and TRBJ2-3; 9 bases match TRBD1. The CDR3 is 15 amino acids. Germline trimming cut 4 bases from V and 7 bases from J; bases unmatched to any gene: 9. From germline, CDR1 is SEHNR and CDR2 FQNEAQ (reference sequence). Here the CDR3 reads CASSSLTGGAYTQYF. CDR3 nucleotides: TGTGCCAGCAGCTCGCTAACAGGGGGCGCATATACGCAGTATTTT.

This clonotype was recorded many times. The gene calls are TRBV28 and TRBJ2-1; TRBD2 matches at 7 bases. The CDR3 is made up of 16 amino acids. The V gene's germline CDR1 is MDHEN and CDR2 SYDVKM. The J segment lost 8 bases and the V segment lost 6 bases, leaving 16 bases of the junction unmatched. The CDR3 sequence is CASSAFGEGKRDEQFF. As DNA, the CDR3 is TGTGCCAGCAGCGCTTTTGGGGAGGGTAAGAGGGATGAGCAGTTCTTC.

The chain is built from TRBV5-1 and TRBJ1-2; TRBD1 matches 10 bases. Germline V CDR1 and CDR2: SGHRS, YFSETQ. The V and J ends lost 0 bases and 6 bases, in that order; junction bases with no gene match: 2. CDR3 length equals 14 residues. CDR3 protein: CASSLDGQGDGYTF. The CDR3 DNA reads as TGCGCCAGCAGCTTGGACGGACAGGGGGATGGCTACACCTTC.

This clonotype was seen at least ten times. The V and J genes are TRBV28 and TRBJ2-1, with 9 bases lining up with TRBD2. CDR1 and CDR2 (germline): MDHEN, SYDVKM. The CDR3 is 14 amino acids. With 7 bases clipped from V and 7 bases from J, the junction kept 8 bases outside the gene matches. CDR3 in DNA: TGTGCCAGCAACAGAGGGCTAGCGGGAAATGAGCAGTTCTTC. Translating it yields CASNRGLAGNEQFF. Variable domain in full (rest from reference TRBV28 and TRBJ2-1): DVKVTQSSRYLVKRTGEKVFLECVQDMDHENMFWYRQDPGLGLRLIYFSYDVKMKEKGDIPEGYSVSREKKERFSLILESASTNQTSMYLCASNRGLAGNEQFFGPGTRLTVL.

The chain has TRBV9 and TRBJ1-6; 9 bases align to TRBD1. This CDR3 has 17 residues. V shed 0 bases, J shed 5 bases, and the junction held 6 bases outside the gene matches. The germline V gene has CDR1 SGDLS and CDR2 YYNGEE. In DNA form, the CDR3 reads TGTGCCAGCAGCGTAGACCCTCGGACAGGGGATAATTCACCCCTCCACTTT. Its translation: CASSVDPRTGDNSPLHF.

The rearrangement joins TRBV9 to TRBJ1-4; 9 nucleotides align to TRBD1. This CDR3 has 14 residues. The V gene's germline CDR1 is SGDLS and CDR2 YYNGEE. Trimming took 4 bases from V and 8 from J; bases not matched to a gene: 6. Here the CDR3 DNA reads TGTGCCAGCAGCCCCCGGACAGGGGAAGAAAAACTGTTTTTT. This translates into CASSPRTGEEKLFF. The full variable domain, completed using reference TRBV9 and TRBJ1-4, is DSGVTQTPKHLITATGQRVTLRCSPRSGDLSVYWYQQSLDQGLQFLIQYYNGEERAKGNILERFSAQQFPDLHSELNLSSLELGDSALYFCASSPRTGEEKLFFGSGTQLSVL.

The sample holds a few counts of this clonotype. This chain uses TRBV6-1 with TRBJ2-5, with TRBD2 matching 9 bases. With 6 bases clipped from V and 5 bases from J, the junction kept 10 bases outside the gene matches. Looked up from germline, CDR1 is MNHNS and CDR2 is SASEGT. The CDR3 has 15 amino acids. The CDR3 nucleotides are TGTGCCAGCAGGACTAGCGGCTCTTCCGGGGAGACCCAGTACTTC. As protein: CASRTSGSSGETQYF.

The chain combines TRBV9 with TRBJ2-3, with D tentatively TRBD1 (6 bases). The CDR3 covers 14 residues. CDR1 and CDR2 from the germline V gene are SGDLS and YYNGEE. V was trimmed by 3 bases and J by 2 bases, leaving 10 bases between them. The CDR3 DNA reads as TGTGCCAGCAGCGCGAGGGACAACACAGATACGCAGTATTTT. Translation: CASSARDNTDTQYF.

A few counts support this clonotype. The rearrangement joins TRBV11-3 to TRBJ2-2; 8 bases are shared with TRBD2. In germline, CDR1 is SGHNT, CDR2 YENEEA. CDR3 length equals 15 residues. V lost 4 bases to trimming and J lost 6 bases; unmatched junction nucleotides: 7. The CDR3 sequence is CASSSHRLAPGELFF. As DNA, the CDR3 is TGTGCCAGCAGCTCCCACAGACTAGCGCCCGGGGAGCTGTTTTTT.

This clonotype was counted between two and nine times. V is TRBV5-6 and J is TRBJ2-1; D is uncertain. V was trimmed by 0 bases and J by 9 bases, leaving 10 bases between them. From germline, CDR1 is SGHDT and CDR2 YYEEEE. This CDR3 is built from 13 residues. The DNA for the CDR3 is TGTGCCAGCAGCTTGGTACAGCGAGGTGAGCAGTTCTTC. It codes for CASSLVQRGEQFF.

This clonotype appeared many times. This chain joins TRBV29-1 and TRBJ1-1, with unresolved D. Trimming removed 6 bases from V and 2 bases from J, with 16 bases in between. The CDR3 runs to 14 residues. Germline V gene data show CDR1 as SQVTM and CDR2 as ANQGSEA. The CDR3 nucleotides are TGCAGCGTAACAACTCCACCAGGCAACACTGAAGCTTTCTTT. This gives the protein CSVTTPPGNTEAFF. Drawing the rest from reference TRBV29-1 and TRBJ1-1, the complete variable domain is SAVISQKPSRDICQRGTSLTIQCQVDSQVTMMFWYRQQPGQSLTLIATANQGSEATYESGFVIDKFPISRPNLTFSTLTVSNMSPEDSSIYLCSVTTPPGNTEAFFGQGTRLTVV.

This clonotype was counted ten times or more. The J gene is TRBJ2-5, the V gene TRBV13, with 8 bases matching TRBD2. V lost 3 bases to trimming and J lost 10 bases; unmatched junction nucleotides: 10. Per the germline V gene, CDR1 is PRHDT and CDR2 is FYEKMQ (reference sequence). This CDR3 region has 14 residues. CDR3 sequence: CASSLASGTRFQYF. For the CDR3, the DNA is TGTGCCAGCAGCTTGGCTTCCGGGACTAGGTTCCAGTACTTC. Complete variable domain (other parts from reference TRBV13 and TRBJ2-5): AAGVIQSPRHLIKEKRETATLKCYPIPRHDTVYWYQQGPGQDPQFLISFYEKMQSDKGSIPDRFSAQQFSDYHSELNMSSLELGDSALYFCASSLASGTRFQYFGPGTRLLVL.

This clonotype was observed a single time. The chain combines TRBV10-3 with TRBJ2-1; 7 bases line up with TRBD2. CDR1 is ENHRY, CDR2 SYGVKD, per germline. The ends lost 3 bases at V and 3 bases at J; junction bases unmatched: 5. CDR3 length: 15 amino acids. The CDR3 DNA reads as TGTGCCATCAGTGAACCCAGCGGGGTCTACAATGAGCAGTTCTTC. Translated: CAISEPSGVYNEQFF.

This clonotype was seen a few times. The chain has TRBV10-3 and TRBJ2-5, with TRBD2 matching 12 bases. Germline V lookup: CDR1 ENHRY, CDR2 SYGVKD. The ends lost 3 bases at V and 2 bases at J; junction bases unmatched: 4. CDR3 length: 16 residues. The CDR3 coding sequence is TGTGCCATCAGTGACCACGGGACTAGCGGGCAAGAGACCCAGTACTTC. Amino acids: CAISDHGTSGQETQYF.

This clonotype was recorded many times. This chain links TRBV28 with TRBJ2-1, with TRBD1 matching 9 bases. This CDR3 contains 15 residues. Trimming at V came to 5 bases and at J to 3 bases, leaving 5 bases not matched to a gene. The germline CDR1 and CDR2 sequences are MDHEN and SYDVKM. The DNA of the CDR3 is TGTGCCAGCAGTGAACAGGGGGCATACTACAATGAGCAGTTCTTC. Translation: CASSEQGAYYNEQFF.

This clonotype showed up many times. This CDR3 reads CASSLELTSGSYEQYF. The CDR3 region has the DNA TGTGCCAGCAGCTTAGAATTGACTAGCGGGAGCTACGAGCAGTACTTC. The chain carries TRBV11-1 and TRBJ2-7, with 12 bases matching TRBD2. The length of the CDR3 is 16 residues. The V gene's germline CDR1 is SGHAT and CDR2 FQDESV (reference sequence). V shed 1 base, J shed 3 bases, and the junction held 4 bases outside the gene matches.

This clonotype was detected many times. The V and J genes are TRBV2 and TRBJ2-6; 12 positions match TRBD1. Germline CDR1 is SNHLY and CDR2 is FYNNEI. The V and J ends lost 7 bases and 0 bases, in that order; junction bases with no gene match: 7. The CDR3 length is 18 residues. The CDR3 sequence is CASMWDRGLHSGANVLTF. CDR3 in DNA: TGTGCCAGCATGTGGGACAGGGGGCTCCACTCTGGGGCCAACGTCCTGACTTTC.

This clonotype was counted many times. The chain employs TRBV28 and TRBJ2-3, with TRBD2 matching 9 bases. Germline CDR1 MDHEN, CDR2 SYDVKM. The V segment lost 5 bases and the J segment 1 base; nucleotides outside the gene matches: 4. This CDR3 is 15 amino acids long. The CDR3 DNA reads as TGTGCCAGCAGTGAAGCGGGAGGTCGCACAGATACGCAGTATTTT. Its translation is CASSEAGGRTDTQYF.

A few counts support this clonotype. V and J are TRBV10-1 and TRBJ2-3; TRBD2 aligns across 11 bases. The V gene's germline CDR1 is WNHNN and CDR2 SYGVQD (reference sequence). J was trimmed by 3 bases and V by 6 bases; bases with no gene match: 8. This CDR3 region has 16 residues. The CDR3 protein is CASSGILAGGTDTQYF. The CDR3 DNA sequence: TGCGCCAGCAGCGGAATCCTAGCGGGAGGTACAGATACGCAGTATTTT.

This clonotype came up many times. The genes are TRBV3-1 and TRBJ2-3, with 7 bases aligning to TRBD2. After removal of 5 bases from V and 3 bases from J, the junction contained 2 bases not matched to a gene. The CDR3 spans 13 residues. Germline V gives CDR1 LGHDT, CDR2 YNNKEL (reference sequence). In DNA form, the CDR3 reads TGTGCCAGCAGCTCAGCGGGGACAGATACGCAGTATTTT. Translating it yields CASSSAGTDTQYF.

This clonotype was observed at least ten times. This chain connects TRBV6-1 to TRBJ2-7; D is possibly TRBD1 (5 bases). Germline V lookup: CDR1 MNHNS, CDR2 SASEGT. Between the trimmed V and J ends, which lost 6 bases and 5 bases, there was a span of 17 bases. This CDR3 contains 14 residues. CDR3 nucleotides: TGTGCCAGCAGCCTAACCTCGGTGGGGCACGAGCAGTACTTC. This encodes CASSLTSVGHEQYF.

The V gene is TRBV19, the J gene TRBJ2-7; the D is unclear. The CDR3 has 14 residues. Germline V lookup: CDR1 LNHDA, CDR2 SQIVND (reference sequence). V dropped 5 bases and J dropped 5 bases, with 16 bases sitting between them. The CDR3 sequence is CASSLAGSSDEQYF. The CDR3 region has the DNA TGTGCCAGTAGTCTGGCAGGTTCAAGCGACGAGCAGTACTTC.

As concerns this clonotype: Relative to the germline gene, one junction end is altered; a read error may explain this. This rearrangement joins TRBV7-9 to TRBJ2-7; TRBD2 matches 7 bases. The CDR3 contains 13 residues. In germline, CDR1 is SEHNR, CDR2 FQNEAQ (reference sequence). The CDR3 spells CTSSPGLPYEQYF. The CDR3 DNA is TGTACCAGCAGCCCGGGACTACCCTACGAGCAGTACTTC.

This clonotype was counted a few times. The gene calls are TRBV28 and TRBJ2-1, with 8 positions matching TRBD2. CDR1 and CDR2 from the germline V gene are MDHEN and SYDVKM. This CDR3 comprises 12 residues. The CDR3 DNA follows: TGTGGAACGGGAGGGCCTGGGAATGAGCAGTTCTTC. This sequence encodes CGTGGPGNEQFF.

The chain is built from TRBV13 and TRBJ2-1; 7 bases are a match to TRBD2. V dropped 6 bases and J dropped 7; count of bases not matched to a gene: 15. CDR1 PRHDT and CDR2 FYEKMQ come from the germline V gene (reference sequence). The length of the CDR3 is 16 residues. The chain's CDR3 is CASSPSGGRGWNEQFF. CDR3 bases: TGTGCCAGCAGTCCGAGTGGAGGGAGGGGTTGGAATGAGCAGTTCTTC.

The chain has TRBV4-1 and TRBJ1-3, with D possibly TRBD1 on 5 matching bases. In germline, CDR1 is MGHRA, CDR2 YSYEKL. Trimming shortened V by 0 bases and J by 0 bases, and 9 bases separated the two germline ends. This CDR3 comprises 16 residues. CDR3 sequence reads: CASSQDEGLSGNTIYF. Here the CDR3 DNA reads TGCGCCAGCAGCCAAGATGAGGGACTCTCTGGAAACACCATATATTTT.

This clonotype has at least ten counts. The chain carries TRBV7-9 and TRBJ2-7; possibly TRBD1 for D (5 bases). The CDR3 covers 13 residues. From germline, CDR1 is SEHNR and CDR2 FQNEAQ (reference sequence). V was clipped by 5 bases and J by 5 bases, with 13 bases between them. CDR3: CASSGPDRDEQYF. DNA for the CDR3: TGTGCCAGCAGCGGACCCGACAGAGACGAGCAGTACTTC.